This TCR beta chain came from a study of radiation and T cells in renal cell carcinoma. Only in-frame clones appear in the TCRdb table, and some are missing; sequencing was by immunoSEQ multiplex PCR. The repertoire holds 120,000 or so clones, with roughly four fifths as singletons. For this clone: What it binds is not known.

Germline V gene data show CDR1 as SGDLS and CDR2 as YYNGEE. J gave up 8 bases and V 3 bases, and 6 bases lay outside the gene matches. CDR3 size: 13 residues. The time point here: blood 2 weeks post-SBRT. The sample's treatment: 15 Gy SBRT to primary tumor, nephrectomy 4 weeks later. Radiation-treated patients gave blood at baseline, week 2 and week 4. The patient's renal cell carcinoma had clear cell pathology. Study-level results: In blood, top tumor clones expanded by 2 weeks, shrinking by 4.

V usage is TRBV9 and J usage is TRBJ1-2, with TRBD1 identical over 8 bases. The sequence was collected from a man aged 45-65 years with renal cell carcinoma. The sequences come from blood, collected from a patient whose treatment included radiotherapy and nephrectomy. CDR3 nucleotide sequence: TGTGCCAGCAGCGCGACGGACAGGGTAGGCTACACCTTC. Its translation is CASSATDRVGYTF. The variable domain in full, with the rest retrieved from reference TRBV9 and TRBJ1-2, is DSGVTQTPKHLITATGQRVTLRCSPRSGDLSVYWYQQSLDQGLQFLIQYYNGEERAKGNILERFSAQQFPDLHSELNLSSLELGDSALYFCASSATDRVGYTFGSGTRLTVV.